The clone carrying this T cell receptor beta chain occurred a few times. Its antigen is as yet unknown. The data were taken from a study of cytomegalovirus exposure and HLA in healthy donors. Study observations and caveats: First-cohort TCR clusters tended to co-occur in the roughly 130 validation repertoires, a later analysis found. A few of the chains that were CMV-associated were confirmed in vitro to be specific for CMV antigens. The study labeled under 200 TCR beta chains cytomegalovirus-associated.

Sequencing used immunoSEQ multiplex PCR; TCRdb keeps in-frame clones, though not all of them. The sample lists under 250,000 clones; approximately 87% were seen once. With 6 bases clipped from V and 2 bases from J, the junction kept 7 bases outside the gene matches. Germline CDR1 and CDR2: MNHEY and SVGAGI. This CDR3 has 15 amino acids. This TCR was recovered from a man aged 18 to 35 in good health and CMV-seronegative. Sequencing input: PBMCs. V and J are TRBV6-5 and TRBJ2-1; 7 bases match TRBD1. The CDR3 nucleotides read TGTGCCAGCAGACCGCGTGACAGGGCCTACAATGAGCAGTTCTTC. Protein: CASRPRDRAYNEQFF.